These 5 T cell receptor beta chains share one sample of origin, sequenced in a study of blood T cell repertoires in COVID-19. TCRdb keeps only in-frame clones here, not all; method: immunoSEQ multiplex PCR. The repertoire holds around 90,000 clones, with about 81% as singletons. Sequencing was done on a sample of peripheral blood. The receptors originated from a human donor in a cohort sampled during active COVID-19.

The V gene is TRBV10-3, the J gene TRBJ1-2; D call uncertain. Germline CDR1 ENHRY, CDR2 SYGVKD. There are 13 residues in the CDR3. The germline V and J ends were trimmed by 7 bases and 6 bases, with 15 bases remaining between them. In DNA form, the CDR3 reads TGTGCCATCACCCCGCGAGGGCTGGATGGCTACACCTTC. Amino acids: CAITPRGLDGYTF.

This clone was observed a few times. The J gene is TRBJ2-1, the V gene TRBV4-2; 9 bases are a match to TRBD2. The CDR3 spans 17 residues. The germline V gene encodes CDR1 LGHNA and CDR2 YNFKEQ. The trim removed 2 bases at V and 4 bases at J, leaving 9 bases unmatched. CDR3 amino acids: CASSQYMSGGTYNEQFF. In DNA form, the CDR3 reads TGTGCCAGCAGCCAATATATGAGCGGGGGGACGTACAATGAGCAGTTCTTC.

This clone was counted only a few times. The chain recombines TRBV9 with TRBJ1-2, with 8 nucleotides matching TRBD1. CDR1 and CDR2 (germline): SGDLS, YYNGEE. CDR3 length: 14 residues. After removal of 0 bases from V and 7 bases from J, the junction contained 5 bases not matched to a gene. CDR3 residues: CASSVATGAFGYTF. CDR3 sequence (DNA): TGTGCCAGCAGCGTAGCGACAGGGGCCTTTGGCTACACCTTC.

The chain has TRBV5-4 and TRBJ2-3, with 11 bases lining up with TRBD2. The CDR3 totals 16 residues. Germline V gives CDR1 SGHNT, CDR2 YYREEE (reference sequence). V shed 4 bases, J shed 3 bases, and the junction held 7 bases outside the gene matches. The DNA for the CDR3 is TGTGCCAGCAGCCGTAGCGGGGGGGCCTTTACAGATACGCAGTATTTT. Protein product: CASSRSGGAFTDTQYF. The whole variable domain, filled in from reference TRBV5-4 and TRBJ2-3, reads ETGVTQSPTHLIKTRGQQVTLRCSSQSGHNTVSWYQQALGQGPQFIFQYYREEENGRGNFPPRFSGLQFPNYSSELNVNALELDDSALYLCASSRSGGAFTDTQYFGPGTRLTVL.

This rearrangement joins TRBV30 to TRBJ1-6; a possible D gene is TRBD1 (6 bases). Between the trimmed V and J ends, which lost 4 bases and 4 bases, there was a span of 11 bases. This CDR3 has 14 amino acids. Per germline, CDR1 GTSNPN and CDR2 SVGIG (reference sequence). CDR3 coding DNA: TGTGCCTGGACAGGGGCGACATATAATTCACCCCTCCACTTT. Amino acids: CAWTGATYNSPLHF. The whole variable domain, filled in from reference TRBV30 and TRBJ1-6, reads SQTIHQWPATLVQPVGSPLSLECTVEGTSNPNLYWYRQAAGRGLQLLFYSVGIGQISSEVPQNLSASRPQDRQFILSSKKLLLSDSGFYLCAWTGATYNSPLHFGNGTRLTVT.